One sample yielded the 26 T cell receptor beta chains listed below, sequenced in a study of beta chain features in type 1 diabetes. The study's findings and limits: All four CD4+ subsets from Type 1 diabetes patients carried moderately but significantly shorter TCRB CDR3s.

Expressed TCRB transcripts were sequenced because the entire RNA isolate underwent reverse transcription. Repertoires were generated with immunoSEQ multiplex PCR, while TCRdb's copy carries only in-frame clones and drops some. Of approximately 250,000 clones in the sample, 20% to 25% were seen once. These receptors have no known antigen. The sample taken for sequencing was naive CD4+ T cells from blood. The receptors stem from a woman aged 30 to 39 with type 1 diabetes.

In this sample, this clone turned up a few times. The chain employs TRBV30 and TRBJ1-5; 7 nucleotides line up with TRBD1. This CDR3 region has 15 residues. CDR1 is GTSNPN and CDR2 is SVGIG in the germline V gene (reference sequence). Unmatched junction bases numbered 7, after V lost 1 base and J lost 4 bases. The CDR3 DNA is TGTGCCTGGAGTGGGCCGGGACAGCCGAATCAGCCCCAGCATTTT. Its translation: CAWSGPGQPNQPQHF.

The chain employs TRBV18 and TRBJ2-1; D possibly corresponds to TRBD2 (5 bases). This CDR3 is built from 16 residues. CDR1 and CDR2 (germline): KGHSH, LQKENI. Trimming shortened V by 6 bases and J by 1 base, and 16 bases separated the two germline ends. CDR3 region: CASSPGPRGSYNEQFF. The CDR3 nucleotides are TGTGCCAGCTCCCCGGGCCCCCGAGGGTCCTACAATGAGCAGTTCTTC.

The CDR3 sequence is CASSFPDGTYEQYF. The CDR3 DNA reads as TGTGCCAGCAGCTTCCCGGACGGGACCTACGAGCAGTACTTC. The chain has TRBV5-4 and TRBJ2-7, with D tentatively TRBD2 (5 bases). Per germline, CDR1 SGHNT and CDR2 YYREEE (reference sequence). The CDR3 has 14 residues. Trimming took 2 bases from V and 2 from J, leaving 11 bases between them. Full variable domain (rest looked up from reference TRBV5-4 and TRBJ2-7): ETGVTQSPTHLIKTRGQQVTLRCSSQSGHNTVSWYQQALGQGPQFIFQYYREEENGRGNFPPRFSGLQFPNYSSELNVNALELDDSALYLCASSFPDGTYEQYFGPGTRLTVT.

This chain joins TRBV19 and TRBJ2-2, with 8 bases matching TRBD1. V shed 6 bases and J 4 bases; nucleotides not matched to a gene: 7. Germline V gene data show CDR1 as LNHDA and CDR2 as SQIVND (reference sequence). The CDR3 runs 15 residues. The CDR3 nucleotides are TGTGCCAGTAGGAACAGGGGGGTAGGCACCGGGGAGCTGTTTTTT. It yields the protein CASRNRGVGTGELFF.

The gene calls are TRBV15 and TRBJ1-1; 8 positions agree with TRBD1. From germline, CDR1 is LNHNV and CDR2 YYDKDF (reference sequence). The V segment lost 1 base and the J segment 6 bases; nucleotides outside the gene matches: 4. This CDR3 is 14 amino acids long. CDR3 residues: CATSRVGQVAEAFF. Written as DNA, the CDR3 is TGTGCCACCAGCAGAGTGGGACAGGTCGCTGAAGCTTTCTTT. The whole variable domain, remainder taken from reference TRBV15 and TRBJ1-1, is DAMVIQNPRYQVTQFGKPVTLSCSQTLNHNVMYWYQQKSSQAPKLLFHYYDKDFNNEADTPDNFQSRRPNTSFCFLDIRSPGLGDTAMYLCATSRVGQVAEAFFGQGTRLTVV.

The rearrangement links TRBV9 to TRBJ2-5; 10 bases are shared with TRBD2. Germline assignment: CDR1 SGDLS and CDR2 YYNGEE. The length of the CDR3 is 18 residues. With V trimmed by 4 bases and J by 4 bases, 16 bases remained unmatched. CDR3 sequence reads: CASSPRGSGGRVGETQYF. The CDR3 DNA reads as TGTGCCAGCAGCCCCCGCGGTAGCGGGGGGAGAGTAGGAGAGACCCAGTACTTC.

J is TRBJ1-5 and V is TRBV27, with D maybe TRBD1 (6 bases). Germline V CDR1 and CDR2: MNHEY, SMNVEV (reference sequence). CDR3 size: 15 residues. Trimming stripped 2 bases from V and 3 bases from J, with 11 bases between. The CDR3 spells CASSLRQGINQPQHF. CDR3 in DNA: TGTGCCAGCAGTTTACGGCAGGGGATCAATCAGCCCCAGCATTTT.

This clone occurred once. J is TRBJ2-3 and V is TRBV27; maybe TRBD2 (5 bases). The V end was cut by 11 bases, the J end by 7 bases, with 19 bases between. Looked up from germline, CDR1 is MNHEY and CDR2 is SMNVEV (reference sequence). This CDR3 has 13 residues. The CDR3 sequence is CASTGPRGNTQYF. Written as DNA, the CDR3 is TGTGCCTCCACGGGCCCTAGAGGGAATACGCAGTATTTT.

The V and J genes are TRBV5-1 and TRBJ2-5; 8 positions match TRBD2. V trimming: 1 base; J trimming: 5 bases; junction bases outside the gene matches: 7. The germline V gene has CDR1 SGHRS and CDR2 YFSETQ. CDR3 length: 15 residues. The CDR3 DNA reads as TGCGCCAGCAGCTTGTTAGCGGGATCATCGGAGACCCAGTACTTC. Residues: CASSLLAGSSETQYF.

This clone was counted a single time. Being one base from a much bigger clone, this may be a read error. The gene calls are TRBV13 and TRBJ2-7; D ambiguous. Trimming took off 5 bases at V and 2 bases at J, with 4 bases between the two ends. CDR3 length: 11 residues. Germline CDR1 reads PRHDT; CDR2 reads FYEKMQ (reference sequence). CDR3: CASSLAYEQYF. DNA of the CDR3: TGTGCCAGCAGCCTCGCCTACGAGCAGTACTTC.

This clone came up a few times. This chain joins TRBV30 and TRBJ1-2; TRBD1 is a possible D gene (5 bases). In germline, CDR1 is GTSNPN, CDR2 SVGIG (reference sequence). This CDR3 is built from 13 residues. V lost 4 bases, J lost 4 bases, and 13 bases lay in between. The CDR3 protein is CAWTTQDFYGYTF. CDR3 coding DNA: TGTGCCTGGACTACACAGGATTTCTATGGCTACACCTTC.

The V call is TRBV15, the J call TRBJ2-7; possibly TRBD1 for D (6 bases). V shed 0 bases and J shed 6 bases, with 15 bases lying between them. The CDR3 has 15 amino acids. Germline V gene lookup returns CDR1 LNHNV and CDR2 YYDKDF (reference sequence). DNA of the CDR3: TGTGCCACCAGCAGAGATCACGAAGGGGGATCCGAGCAGTACTTC. Residues: CATSRDHEGGSEQYF. Full variable domain (outside the CDR3, taken from reference TRBV15 and TRBJ2-7): DAMVIQNPRYQVTQFGKPVTLSCSQTLNHNVMYWYQQKSSQAPKLLFHYYDKDFNNEADTPDNFQSRRPNTSFCFLDIRSPGLGDTAMYLCATSRDHEGGSEQYFGPGTRLTVT.

The rearrangement joins TRBV15 to TRBJ2-5, with unresolved D. This CDR3 region has 15 residues. Trimming left V 0 bases short and J 5 bases short, with 13 bases between. Germline V gene sequence: CDR1 LNHNV, CDR2 YYDKDF (reference sequence). The CDR3 sequence: CATSRDRGVGETQYF. Written as DNA, the CDR3 is TGTGCCACCAGCAGAGATAGAGGAGTCGGGGAGACCCAGTACTTC. The full variable domain, with the rest looked up from reference TRBV15 and TRBJ2-5, is DAMVIQNPRYQVTQFGKPVTLSCSQTLNHNVMYWYQQKSSQAPKLLFHYYDKDFNNEADTPDNFQSRRPNTSFCFLDIRSPGLGDTAMYLCATSRDRGVGETQYFGPGTRLLVL.

The chain is built from TRBV18 and TRBJ2-1, with 12 nucleotides matching TRBD2. J lost 8 bases, V lost 6 bases, and 5 bases had no gene match. There are 14 residues in the CDR3. The germline gives CDR1 KGHSH, CDR2 LQKENI. CDR3 protein: CASSRLAGDDEQFF. In nucleotides, the CDR3 is TGTGCCAGCTCGCGACTAGCGGGAGACGATGAGCAGTTCTTC.

This chain links TRBV5-1 with TRBJ2-7, with 7 bases fitting TRBD1. This CDR3 is built from 15 residues. Germline assignment: CDR1 SGHRS and CDR2 YFSETQ. V trimming: 4 bases; J trimming: 3 bases; junction bases outside the gene matches: 10. The chain's CDR3 is CASSRLPGTDYEQYF. The CDR3 DNA sequence: TGCGCCAGCAGCCGACTACCCGGGACAGACTACGAGCAGTACTTC.

The chain combines TRBV4-2 with TRBJ2-7; D ambiguous. Germline V lookup: CDR1 LGHNA, CDR2 YNFKEQ. The CDR3 spans 16 residues. V was shortened by 0 bases and J by 5 bases, with 17 bases between the two germline ends. Here the CDR3 DNA reads TGTGCCAGCAGCCAAGAGTTTGCGGTTGAGGTACACGAGCAGTACTTC. Protein sequence: CASSQEFAVEVHEQYF.

V and J are TRBV27 and TRBJ2-5; TRBD1 aligns across 8 bases. Trimming took 8 bases from V and 4 from J; bases not matched to a gene: 18. This CDR3 contains 17 residues. Germline V gene sequence: CDR1 MNHEY, CDR2 SMNVEV (reference sequence). The CDR3 DNA reads as TGTGCCAGCTCCTACGACCGCAGGGGGCGCGGATTAGAGACCCAGTACTTC. It codes for CASSYDRRGRGLETQYF.

About this clone itself: In the same sample, other DNA sequences code for this CDR3. The V gene is TRBV5-1, the J gene TRBJ1-1; a possible D gene is TRBD1 (5 bases). V was cut by 5 bases and J by 1 base, with 9 bases left in between. Germline assignment: CDR1 SGHRS and CDR2 YFSETQ. The CDR3 loop spans 13 amino acids. The CDR3 nucleotides read TGCGCCAGCAGTCTCCAGGGGAACACTGAAGCTTTCTTT. This gives the protein CASSLQGNTEAFF.

For the CDR3, the DNA is TGTGCCAGTACCTTGGGGGGGCCCCTCTATGGCTACACCTTC. It specifies CASTLGGPLYGYTF. V usage is TRBV2 and J usage is TRBJ1-2; tentative D call: TRBD1 (6 bases). CDR3 length: 14 residues. Germline V gives CDR1 SNHLY, CDR2 FYNNEI. Trimming pared 9 bases from V and 4 bases from J, leaving 18 bases between.

The chain employs TRBV5-1 and TRBJ1-1, with 7 bases matching TRBD1. This CDR3 has 14 residues. V lost 4 bases to trimming and J lost 6 bases; unmatched junction nucleotides: 9. CDR1 and CDR2 (germline): SGHRS, YFSETQ. The CDR3: CASSGDQGGAEAFF. The CDR3 coding sequence is TGCGCCAGCAGCGGGGACCAGGGGGGTGCTGAAGCTTTCTTT.

V and J are TRBV14 and TRBJ1-1, with TRBD1 matching over 7 bases. V was pared by 6 bases and J by 1 base, with 2 bases of the junction left unmatched. This CDR3 has 13 amino acids. CDR1 and CDR2 from the germline V gene are SGHDN and FVKESK. CDR3 bases: TGTGCCAGCAGACGACAGGGGAACACTGAAGCTTTCTTT. This codes for CASRRQGNTEAFF.

This clone was detected a few times. J is TRBJ2-1 and V is TRBV7-2; 8 bases map to TRBD2. Germline V gene data show CDR1 as SGHTA and CDR2 as FQGNSA. This CDR3 is built from 13 residues. Trimming took 3 bases from V and 9 from J; bases not matched to a gene: 4. The CDR3 reads CASSLGLVAEQFF. DNA for the CDR3: TGTGCCAGCAGCTTGGGACTAGTCGCTGAGCAGTTCTTC.

The chain is built from TRBV30 and TRBJ2-7; tentatively, D is TRBD1 (6 bases). CDR3 length: 13 amino acids. V lost 3 bases and J 3 bases, leaving 12 bases between the germline ends. Germline CDR1 GTSNPN, CDR2 SVGIG (reference sequence). In DNA form, the CDR3 reads TGTGCCTGGAGAGGATCAGGGGTCTACGAGCAGTACTTC. Amino acids: CAWRGSGVYEQYF.

This clone was observed a few times. CDR3 sequence reads: CAWRSGLAHEQYF. The CDR3 nucleotides read TGTGCCTGGAGATCGGGACTAGCCCACGAGCAGTACTTC. The chain uses TRBV30 and TRBJ2-7; TRBD2 aligns across 9 bases. This CDR3 has 13 residues. With V trimmed by 3 bases and J by 5 bases, 5 bases remained unmatched. The germline gives CDR1 GTSNPN, CDR2 SVGIG (reference sequence).

This clone was seen a single time. This chain joins TRBV27 and TRBJ2-2; TRBD2 aligns across 13 bases. The CDR3 consists of 15 residues. With 6 bases clipped from V and 6 bases from J, the junction kept 4 bases outside the gene matches. The germline V gene encodes CDR1 MNHEY and CDR2 SMNVEV (reference sequence). The CDR3 DNA reads TGTGCCAGCAGAGGGACTAGCGGGATGCCCGGGGAGCTGTTTTTT. This codes for CASRGTSGMPGELFF.

This chain links TRBV19 with TRBJ2-6; 7 nucleotides align to TRBD1. With 5 bases clipped from V and 0 bases from J, the junction kept 10 bases outside the gene matches. The CDR3 is made up of 18 amino acids. Germline CDR1 reads LNHDA; CDR2 reads SQIVND (reference sequence). The CDR3 nucleotides are TGTGCCAGTAGTCCCTCCGGGACAGTAACCTCTGGGGCCAACGTCCTGACTTTC. Its translation is CASSPSGTVTSGANVLTF.